The 15 T cell receptor beta chains listed next were all sequenced from one sample in a study of T cell clonality in common variable immunodeficiency. Whole-study results and caveats: In common variable immunodeficiency, TCR beta chains reportedly carried fewer deletions and N-nucleotide insertions.

No antigen has been identified for these receptors. Some clones are missing from TCRdb's copy, which holds only in-frame ones; the method was immunoSEQ multiplex PCR. Recorded here are approximately 21,000 clones, with no singletons, and the ten leading clones hold about 2.5%. The sequenced sample consisted of peripheral blood mononuclear cells. The receptors stem from a human donor with common variable immunodeficiency.

Worth noting for this clone: The read stops 3 residues short of the end of the CDR3; the missing end is completed from the germline J gene. This chain joins TRBV30 and TRBJ2-2, with no clear D. V lost 4 bases, J lost 5 bases, and 5 bases lay in between. The CDR3 spans 11 residues. Germline loops: CDR1 GTSNPN, CDR2 SVGIG (reference sequence). The DNA read from the CDR3 is TGTGCCTGGACAGGAACCGGGGAG. Translated, it gives CAWTGTGE. The whole CDR3 is CAWTGTGELFF.

Concerning this clone itself: The read ends 3 residues shy of where the CDR3 ends; the end is completed using the germline J gene. The chain is built from TRBV7-8 and TRBJ2-7; D is possibly TRBD2 (6 bases). Trimming stripped 0 bases from V and 6 bases from J, with 15 bases between. The CDR3 covers 15 residues. Germline values: CDR1 SGHVS, CDR2 FQNEAQ. CDR3 protein: CASSLAIRGLSEQYF. The CDR3 bases that were read are TGTGCCAGCAGCTTAGCGATTAGGGGACTTAGCGAG.

With respect to this clone: From the germline J gene comes the end of the CDR3, since the read stops 3 residues before it. J is TRBJ2-7 and V is TRBV18; no clear D. Germline V lookup: CDR1 KGHSH, CDR2 LQKENI. This CDR3 region has 13 residues. The V end was cut by 0 bases, the J end by 3 bases, with 6 bases between. The sequenced part of the CDR3 DNA is TGTGCCAGCTCACCACCAGTTAGCTACGAG. Translation gives CASSPPVSYE. The whole CDR3 region reads CASSPPVSYEQYF.

With respect to this clone: The read terminates 3 residues ahead of where the CDR3 ends, so the germline J gene completes it. This chain uses TRBV19 with TRBJ2-1; a possible D gene is TRBD2 (6 bases). CDR3 length equals 18 residues. CDR1 LNHDA and CDR2 SQIVND come from the germline V gene (reference sequence). The V and J ends lost 3 bases and 0 bases respectively, with 18 bases between them. The CDR3 DNA, read in part, is TGTGCCAGTAGTATTAACCTTGTGGGGGGTAGCTCCTACAATGAG. It codes for CASSINLVGGSSYNE. The whole CDR3 region reads CASSINLVGGSSYNEQFF.

The table lists this clone with a few counts. The read stops 3 residues short of the end of the CDR3; the missing end is completed from the germline J gene. The chain couples TRBV7-8 to TRBJ2-5, with 11 bases matching TRBD2. J gave up 1 base and V 5 bases, and 6 bases lay outside the gene matches. The CDR3 spans 16 residues. Germline CDR1 SGHVS, CDR2 FQNEAQ. This CDR3 reads CASSGSGLAVQETQYF. Partial CDR3 DNA: TGTGCCAGCAGCGGATCGGGACTAGCGGTCCAAGAGACC.

This clone was detected only a few times. The read ends 3 residues shy of where the CDR3 ends; the end is completed using the germline J gene. This chain connects TRBV7-8 to TRBJ1-4; a weak D match, TRBD1 (6 bases). The CDR3 is 13 amino acids. With 8 bases removed from V and 8 bases from J, the gap between germline ends came to 15 bases. Germline V gene lookup returns CDR1 SGHVS and CDR2 FQNEAQ. The CDR3 sequence: CASEQWGQEKLFF. CDR3 DNA, as far as it was read: TGTGCCAGCGAACAATGGGGGCAGGAAAAA.

A word on this clone: The read ends 3 residues early relative to the CDR3; the germline J gene fills the gap. This chain connects TRBV6-2 or TRBV6-3 to TRBJ2-1; the match to TRBD2 covers 14 bases. J was trimmed by 2 bases and V by 10 bases; bases with no gene match: 4. The CDR3 has 15 residues. Germline-derived CDR1 and CDR2 are MNHEY and SVGEGT. This CDR3 reads CATGLAGGTYNEQFF. Incomplete CDR3 DNA: TGTGCCACCGGACTAGCGGGGGGAACCTACAATGAG.

Worth noting for this clone: The read falls 3 residues short of the CDR3 end, and the missing part is taken from the germline J gene. The chain is built from TRBV18 and TRBJ2-7; 9 bases line up with TRBD2. CDR3 size: 14 residues. J gave up 3 bases and V 4 bases, and 4 bases lay outside the gene matches. Germline CDR1 reads KGHSH; CDR2 reads LQKENI. The sequenced part of the CDR3 DNA is TGTGCCAGCTCACTGACTAGCGGAAACTACGAG. Protein: CASSLTSGNYE. The full-length CDR3 reads as CASSLTSGNYEQYF.

The part of the CDR3 DNA that was read is TGTGCCAGTAGTCCAGGGACAGGCCTAAACAATGAG. Its protein is CASSPGTGLNNE. The full CDR3 protein reads CASSPGTGLNNEQFF. The V call is TRBV19, the J call TRBJ2-1, with 8 bases aligning to TRBD1. The CDR3 end falls 3 residues outside the read, so it is completed with the germline J gene. The CDR3 is 15 residues long. Germline loops: CDR1 LNHDA, CDR2 SQIVND (reference sequence). V lost 5 bases and J lost 5; bases outside the gene matches: 8.

This clone showed up just a few times. The read stops 3 residues short of the end of the CDR3; the missing end is completed from the germline J gene. The rearrangement uses TRBV7-9 and TRBJ1-2; weak D call: TRBD1 (6 bases). The germline V gene has CDR1 SEHNR and CDR2 FQNEAQ (reference sequence). CDR3 length equals 14 residues. Trimming pared 0 bases from V and 4 bases from J, leaving 9 bases between. CDR3 sequence: CASSLARDTYGYTF. The CDR3 bases that were read are TGTGCCAGCAGCTTAGCCCGGGACACCTATGGC.

This clone has a handful of counts. The sequenced part of the CDR3 DNA is TGTGCCAGTAGTCGACTAGCGGGACAACTAATCGAG. This translates into CASSRLAGQLIE. From start to end, the CDR3 is CASSRLAGQLIEQYF. V usage is TRBV19 and J usage is TRBJ2-7; 11 nucleotides agree with TRBD2. The read ends 3 residues shy of where the CDR3 ends; the end is completed using the germline J gene. CDR3 size: 15 residues. Germline CDR1 reads LNHDA; CDR2 reads SQIVND (reference sequence). V trimming: 5 bases; J trimming: 6 bases; junction bases outside the gene matches: 9.

This clone was picked up a small number of times. Incomplete CDR3 DNA: TGTGCCAGTAGTAGAAACGGCGGGGGTATCGATGAG. It yields the protein CASSRNGGGIDE. The complete CDR3 sequence is CASSRNGGGIDEQFF. J is TRBJ2-1 and V is TRBV19, with 7 positions matching TRBD2. The observed sequence ends 3 residues before the CDR3 terminus, with the missing tail filled in from the germline J gene. The CDR3 extends over 15 amino acids. J gave up 8 bases and V 4 bases, and 11 bases lay outside the gene matches. Germline V gives CDR1 LNHDA, CDR2 SQIVND (reference sequence).

This clone was counted between two and nine times. The junction shows a germline mismatch at one end, possibly a read error. The CDR3 end falls 3 residues outside the read, so it is completed with the germline J gene. The chain carries TRBV18 and TRBJ2-1; TRBD2 agrees at 12 bases. Germline values: CDR1 KGHSH, CDR2 LQKENI. The CDR3 covers 15 residues. Partial CDR3 DNA: TGTGCCAGCTCATGGACTAGCGGGACCTACAGTGAG. Protein: CASSWTSGTYSE. The whole CDR3 protein is CASSWTSGTYSEQFF.

On this clone: The read ends 3 residues before the CDR3 terminus; that terminus is restored from the germline J gene. This sequence joins TRBV18 and TRBJ2-1; 7 bases agree with TRBD1. V was clipped by 6 bases and J by 7 bases; unmatched bases: 6. Germline lookup yields CDR1 KGHSH and CDR2 LQKENI. The CDR3 has 13 amino acids. CDR3 loop: CASSGQNGNEQFF. Partial CDR3 DNA: TGTGCCAGCTCGGGACAGAATGGAAATGAG.

This clone has just a few counts. The read finishes 3 residues shy of the CDR3 end, and the germline J gene is used to complete it. The V gene is TRBV18, the J gene TRBJ2-3; 14 bases are a match to TRBD2. In germline, CDR1 is KGHSH, CDR2 LQKENI. V shed 1 base, J shed 3 bases, and the junction held 6 bases outside the gene matches. This CDR3 is built from 18 residues. The CDR3 DNA, read in part, is TGTGCCAGCTCACCACGGACTAGCGGGGGGTCCGGGACAGATACG. Its translation is CASSPRTSGGSGTDT. Given in full, the CDR3 is CASSPRTSGGSGTDTQYF.